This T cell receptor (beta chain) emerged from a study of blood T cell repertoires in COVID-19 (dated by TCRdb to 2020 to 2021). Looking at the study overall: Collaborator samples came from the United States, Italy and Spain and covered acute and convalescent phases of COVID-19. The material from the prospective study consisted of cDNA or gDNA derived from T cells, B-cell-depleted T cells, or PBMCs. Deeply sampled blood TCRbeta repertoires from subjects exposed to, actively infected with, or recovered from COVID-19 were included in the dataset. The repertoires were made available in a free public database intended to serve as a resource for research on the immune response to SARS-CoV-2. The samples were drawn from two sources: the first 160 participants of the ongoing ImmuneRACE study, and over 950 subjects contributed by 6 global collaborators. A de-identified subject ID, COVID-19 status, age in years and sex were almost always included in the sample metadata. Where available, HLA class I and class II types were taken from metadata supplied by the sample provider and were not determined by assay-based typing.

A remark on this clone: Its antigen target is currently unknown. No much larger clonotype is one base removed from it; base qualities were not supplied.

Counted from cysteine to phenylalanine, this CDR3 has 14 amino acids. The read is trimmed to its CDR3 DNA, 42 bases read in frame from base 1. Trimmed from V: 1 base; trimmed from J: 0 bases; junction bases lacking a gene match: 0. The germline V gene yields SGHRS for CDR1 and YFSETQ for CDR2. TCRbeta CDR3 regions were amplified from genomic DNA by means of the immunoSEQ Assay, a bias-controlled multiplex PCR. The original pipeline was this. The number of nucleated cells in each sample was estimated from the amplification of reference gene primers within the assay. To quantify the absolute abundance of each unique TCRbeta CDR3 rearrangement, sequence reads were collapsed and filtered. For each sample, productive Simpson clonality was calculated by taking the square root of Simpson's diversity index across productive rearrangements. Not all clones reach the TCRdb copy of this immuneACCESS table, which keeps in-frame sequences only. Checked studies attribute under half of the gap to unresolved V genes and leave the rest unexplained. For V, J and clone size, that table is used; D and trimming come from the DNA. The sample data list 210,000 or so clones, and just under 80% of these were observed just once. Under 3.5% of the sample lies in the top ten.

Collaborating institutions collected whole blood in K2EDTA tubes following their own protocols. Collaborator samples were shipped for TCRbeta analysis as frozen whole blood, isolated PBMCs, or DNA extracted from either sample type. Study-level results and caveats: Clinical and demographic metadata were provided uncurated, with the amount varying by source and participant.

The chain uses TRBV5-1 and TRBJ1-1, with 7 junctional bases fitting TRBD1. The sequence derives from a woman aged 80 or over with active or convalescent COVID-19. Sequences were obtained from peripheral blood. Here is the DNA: TGCGCCAGCAGCTTGCAGGGGGTGAACACTGAAGCTTTCTTT. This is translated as CASSLQGVNTEAFF.